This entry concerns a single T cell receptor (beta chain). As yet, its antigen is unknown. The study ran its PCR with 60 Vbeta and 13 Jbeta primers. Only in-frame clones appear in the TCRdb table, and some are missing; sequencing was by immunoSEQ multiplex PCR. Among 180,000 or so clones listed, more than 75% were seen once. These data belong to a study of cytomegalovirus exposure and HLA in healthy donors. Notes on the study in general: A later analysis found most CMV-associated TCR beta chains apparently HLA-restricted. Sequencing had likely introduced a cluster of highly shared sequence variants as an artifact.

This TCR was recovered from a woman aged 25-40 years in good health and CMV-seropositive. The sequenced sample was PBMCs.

The CDR3 nucleotides are TGTGCCTCGGTTGCCCGGGACAGGGGTACCGGGGAGCTGTTTTTT. This codes for CASVARDRGTGELFF. The chain combines TRBV30 with TRBJ2-2; 10 bases are shared with TRBD1. The CDR3 extends over 15 amino acids. Per germline, CDR1 GTSNPN and CDR2 SVGIG (reference sequence). The V gene end was trimmed by 7 bases and the J gene end by 5 bases; junction bases not matched to a gene: 10.